This T cell receptor beta chain was documented in a study of cytomegalovirus exposure and HLA in healthy donors. This CDR3 region has 14 residues. The germline V gene has CDR1 MGHRA and CDR2 YSYEKL. The PCR had 60 Vbeta and 13 Jbeta primers. This table comes from immunoSEQ multiplex PCR, and its TCRdb copy is limited to in-frame clones, with some not included. Here the sample spans 100,000 to 150,000 clones, over 65% being singletons. The TCR originated in a young man in good health and CMV-seropositive. Input material: PBMCs. The chain has TRBV4-1 and TRBJ2-5; possible D gene TRBD1, 5 bases. The J call may be incorrect, as the DNA end agrees better with TRBJ2-7. CDR3 sequence (DNA): TGCGCCAGCAAATCACAGGTTAGCTCCTACGAGCAGTACTTC. Its translation: CASKSQVSSYEQYF.